Below, 20 T cell receptor beta chains from the same sample are listed, as sequenced in a study of control samples from healthy donors and cancer patients. Some clones are missing from TCRdb's copy, which holds only in-frame ones; the method was immunoSEQ multiplex PCR. The sample has 160,000 or so clones; 95% to 96% are singletons. Material for sequencing was blood. The receptors originated from a woman in her twenties or thirties in good health.

V gene TRBV6-6 combines with J gene TRBJ2-1; D remains unclear. The CDR3 contains 14 residues. V was shortened by 6 bases and J by 9 bases, with 18 bases between the two germline ends. From germline, CDR1 is MNHNY and CDR2 SVGAGI (reference sequence). DNA for the CDR3: TGTGCCAGCAGGCCCGGGCAGGCGAAATCTGAGCAGTTCTTC. This encodes CASRPGQAKSEQFF.

On this clone itself: The sample contains more than one DNA sequence encoding this CDR3. This chain uses TRBV6-1 with TRBJ2-7; no firm D call. There are 11 residues in the CDR3. The V gene lost 0 bases and the J gene lost 4 bases, with 1 base spanning the gap. Germline V lookup: CDR1 MNHNS, CDR2 SASEGT. The CDR3 DNA reads TGTGCCAGCAGTGAAGCTTACGAGCAGTACTTC. Its protein is CASSEAYEQYF.

The chain is built from TRBV5-6 and TRBJ2-7; 7 nucleotides match TRBD1. Germline CDR1 reads SGHDT; CDR2 reads YYEEEE. J was trimmed by 1 base and V by 3 bases; bases with no gene match: 19. The CDR3 contains 19 residues. The CDR3 DNA reads as TGTGCCAGCAGCTCGCCGGGACAGTTGATGGGTCCTCCTTCCTACGAGCAGTACTTC. Protein product: CASSSPGQLMGPPSYEQYF.

Regarding this clone: The same CDR3 arises from other DNA sequences in this sample as well. The V and J genes are TRBV2 and TRBJ1-5; the D gene is possibly TRBD1 (5 bases). The CDR3 is made up of 14 amino acids. V lost 4 bases and J lost 2, with 9 bases in between. The germline V gene has CDR1 SNHLY and CDR2 FYNNEI. CDR3 in amino acids: CASSGQGGNQPQHF. Written as DNA, the CDR3 is TGTGCCAGCAGTGGTCAGGGAGGCAATCAGCCCCAGCATTTT.

J is TRBJ1-2 and V is TRBV3-1 (or the pseudogene TRBV3-2), with TRBD1 matching over 12 bases. CDR1 is LGHDT and CDR2 is YNNKEL in the germline V gene (reference sequence). This CDR3 region has 17 residues. With V trimmed by 4 bases and J by 2 bases, 8 bases remained unmatched. This CDR3 reads CASSRGQGARYNYGYTF. The CDR3 coding sequence is TGTGCCAGCAGCCGGGGACAGGGGGCGCGTTACAACTATGGCTACACCTTC.

The chain uses TRBV28 and TRBJ1-2; D possibly corresponds to TRBD1 (5 bases). The V gene lost 4 bases and the J gene lost 8 bases, with 14 bases spanning the gap. CDR1 is MDHEN and CDR2 is SYDVKM in the germline V gene. The CDR3 is made up of 13 amino acids. CDR3 sequence: CASSWGGREGYTF. DNA of the CDR3: TGTGCCAGCAGTTGGGGGGGAAGGGAAGGCTACACCTTC.

The chain employs TRBV18 and TRBJ1-3; tentative D call: TRBD1 (6 bases). The germline gives CDR1 KGHSH, CDR2 LQKENI. V was shortened by 3 bases and J by 0 bases, with 9 bases between the two germline ends. This CDR3 is built from 15 residues. CDR3 protein: CASSPGQSSGNTIYF. DNA of the CDR3: TGTGCCAGCTCACCCGGACAGAGCTCTGGAAACACCATATATTTT. Together with reference TRBV18 and TRBJ1-3, the CDR3 gives the full variable domain: NAGVMQNPRHLVRRRGQEARLRCSPMKGHSHVYWYRQLPEEGLKFMVYLQKENIIDESGMPKERFSAEFPKEGPSILRIQQVVRGDSAAYFCASSPGQSSGNTIYFGEGSWLTVV.

The genes are TRBV2 and TRBJ2-7, with 7 bases that match TRBD1. Germline CDR1 is SNHLY and CDR2 is FYNNEI. The length of the CDR3 is 16 residues. V trimming: 3 bases; J trimming: 4 bases; junction bases outside the gene matches: 12. CDR3 bases: TGTGCCAGCAGTGATGACAGGGAGCTCGCTCGGTACGAGCAGTACTTC. Its protein is CASSDDRELARYEQYF.

The chain links TRBV2 to TRBJ1-5; no firm D call. Germline V gives CDR1 SNHLY, CDR2 FYNNEI. This CDR3 is built from 14 residues. Deletions cut 6 bases from V and 2 bases from J, with 11 bases between. In nucleotides, the CDR3 is TGTGCCAGCAGGACTTGGGGTGGCAATCAGCCCCAGCATTTT. Residues: CASRTWGGNQPQHF.

The gene calls are TRBV19 and TRBJ2-1; TRBD1 might be the D (6 bases). Trimming removed 11 bases at V and 8 bases at J, with 19 bases between. CDR3 length: 13 amino acids. Germline values: CDR1 LNHDA, CDR2 SQIVND (reference sequence). The CDR3 bases are TGTGCCGCTGCCGATCTCACAGGGTATGAGCAGTTCTTC. Its protein product is CAAADLTGYEQFF.

V and J are TRBV7-9 and TRBJ1-3; D is unresolved. CDR3 length: 16 amino acids. Trimming cost V 2 bases and J 1 base, with 12 bases left between them. In germline, CDR1 is SEHNR, CDR2 FQNEAQ (reference sequence). The CDR3 reads CASSLPKGPSGNTIYF. Written as DNA, the CDR3 is TGTGCCAGCAGCTTACCCAAGGGCCCTTCTGGAAACACCATATATTTT.

The chain joins TRBV5-1 to TRBJ2-3, with D maybe TRBD2 (5 bases). Germline values: CDR1 SGHRS, CDR2 YFSETQ. V lost 4 bases and J 4 bases, leaving 10 bases between the germline ends. This CDR3 contains 13 residues. The DNA of the CDR3 is TGCGCCAGCAGCCCGGACTTGCCAGATACGCAGTATTTT. It is translated as CASSPDLPDTQYF. The variable domain in full, with the rest retrieved from reference TRBV5-1 and TRBJ2-3, is KAGVTQTPRYLIKTRGQQVTLSCSPISGHRSVSWYQQTPGQGLQFLFEYFSETQRNKGNFPGRFSGRQFSNSRSEMNVSTLELGDSALYLCASSPDLPDTQYFGPGTRLTVL.

The V and J genes are TRBV7-9 and TRBJ2-3; D ambiguous. This CDR3 has 12 amino acids. Deletions cut 4 bases from V and 5 bases from J, with 7 bases between. Germline CDR1 reads SEHNR; CDR2 reads FQNEAQ (reference sequence). CDR3 in amino acids: CASSSLEDTQYF. For the CDR3, the DNA is TGTGCCAGCAGCTCTTTAGAAGATACGCAGTATTTT. The full variable domain, with the rest looked up from reference TRBV7-9 and TRBJ2-3, is DTGVSQNPRHKITKRGQNVTFRCDPISEHNRLYWYRQTLGQGPEFLTYFQNEAQLEKSRLLSDRFSAERPKGSFSTLEIQRTEQGDSAMYLCASSSLEDTQYFGPGTRLTVL.

This chain links TRBV3-1 (or the pseudogene TRBV3-2) with TRBJ1-3; tentative D call: TRBD1 (6 bases). Germline V CDR1 and CDR2: LGHDT, YNNKEL (reference sequence). The CDR3 covers 15 residues. The V end was cut by 4 bases, the J end by 4 bases, with 14 bases between. In DNA form, the CDR3 reads TGTGCCAGCAGCCCCCGGACAGCACGGGGAAACACCATATATTTT. The encoded protein is CASSPRTARGNTIYF.

The chain links TRBV19 to TRBJ1-5, with D possibly matching TRBD1 (5 bases). This CDR3 contains 12 residues. V was shortened by 7 bases and J by 7 bases, with 11 bases between the two germline ends. From germline, CDR1 is LNHDA and CDR2 SQIVND (reference sequence). The CDR3 DNA sequence: TGTGCCAGTATACAGGAAGGACAGCCCCAGCATTTT. Amino acid sequence: CASIQEGQPQHF.

CDR3 region: CASSPLRSGANVLTF. In nucleotides, the CDR3 is TGTGCCAGCTCACCCCTGAGGTCTGGGGCCAACGTCCTGACTTTC. The chain employs TRBV18 and TRBJ2-6, with D unclear. The ends were cut back, 3 bases at V and 1 base at J, with 7 bases in the middle. Germline values: CDR1 KGHSH, CDR2 LQKENI. This CDR3 comprises 15 residues.

This clone was seen once. This chain joins TRBV7-2 and TRBJ2-7; 9 positions match TRBD1. V was clipped by 4 bases and J by 3 bases; unmatched bases: 4. The CDR3 totals 14 residues. In germline, CDR1 is SGHTA, CDR2 FQGNSA. CDR3 in DNA: TGTGCCAGCAGCTCTGGGACAGGGTTCTACGAGCAGTACTTC. Its translation: CASSSGTGFYEQYF.

This rearrangement joins TRBV28 to TRBJ2-3; the match to TRBD2 covers 8 bases. CDR3 size: 15 residues. Germline V CDR1 and CDR2: MDHEN, SYDVKM. With 5 bases clipped from V and 5 bases from J, the junction kept 9 bases outside the gene matches. CDR3: CASSAWRGAGDTQYF. CDR3 DNA sequence: TGTGCCAGCAGTGCGTGGCGGGGGGCGGGAGATACGCAGTATTTT.

The rearrangement links TRBV28 to TRBJ2-7, with D tentatively TRBD1 or TRBD2 (6 bases each). Germline values: CDR1 MDHEN, CDR2 SYDVKM. V was shortened by 6 bases and J by 6 bases, with 15 bases between the two germline ends. The CDR3 totals 13 residues. CDR3 loop: CASSPEGGVEQYF. CDR3 nucleotides: TGTGCCAGCAGCCCTGAGGGGGGCGTCGAGCAGTACTTC.

The rearrangement links TRBV5-6 to TRBJ2-7; D unresolved. V was shortened by 4 bases and J by 2 bases, with 7 bases between the two germline ends. CDR3 size: 12 residues. The germline V gene encodes CDR1 SGHDT and CDR2 YYEEEE. The CDR3 nucleotides read TGTGCCAGCAGCGCCCATCCCTACGAGCAGTACTTC. It translates to CASSAHPYEQYF.